The sequence of this TCR beta chain was determined in a study of OX40 agonist ivuxolimab in advanced cancers. In the study overall: Ivuxolimab, an agonist antibody against OX40 (CD134), was given to patients. Around 40% of patients had received prior checkpoint inhibitor therapy. Three individuals attained partial responses, comprising one hepatocellular carcinoma case and two cutaneous melanoma cases.

V was pared by 8 bases and J by 9 bases, with 21 bases between. CDR3 length: 15 residues. Here immunoSEQ multiplex PCR was the method, and the copy in TCRdb shows in-frame clones only, minus some. This sample has approximately 70,000 clones, with roughly 88% found just once. The source of this sequence is an adult with an advanced solid tumor such as melanoma, head and neck, liver or kidney cancer. The sequencing used CD4+ or CD8+ T cells sorted from blood, collected in a trial of the OX40 agonist ivuxolimab. The chain couples TRBV5-3 to TRBJ1-6; no clear D gene. TRBV5-3 is designated an ORF whose function remains uncertain. The DNA of the CDR3 is TGTGCCAGCAGCCCGGATGGCGGGTTCGGTTCACCCCTCCACTTT. This translates into CASSPDGGFGSPLHF.